Sequencing of this TCR beta chain was carried out in a study of blood T cells in healthy people across ages. Across the whole study: Template switching captured about one barcoded beta molecule per two T cells.

Study-wide points: Older age went with lower TCR beta diversity per million T cells, in a roughly linear way. A strong correlation was seen between TCR beta diversity and naive T cell percentage.

Through a sample-barcoded 5' primer and a J-beta primer mix, a second PCR was run for about 6 to 12 cycles. Each CDR3 protein gets one entry after TCRdb re-called the 5' RACE reads with MiXCR. The sample has about 720,000 distinct CDR3 sequences, around a quarter seen once. V shed 8 bases and J shed 1 base, with 17 bases lying between them. The CDR3 consists of 15 residues. Germline CDR1 reads MNHEY; CDR2 reads SMNVEV (reference sequence). This clonotype showed up just a few times. Its antigen is currently unknown. This same sample was also part of a study on T cells of mothers and their children. That publication notes: Study donors consisted of a few healthy Caucasian mothers and their six children.

This sequence originates from a boy younger than 18 in good health. The V call is TRBV27, the J call TRBJ2-5, with D perhaps matching TRBD2 (6 bases). The material sequenced was blood. The CDR3 is CASSSLVGGQETQYF. CDR3 DNA: TGTGCCAGCTCCTCCTTAGTGGGGGGCCAAGAGACCCAGTACTTC.